This T cell receptor (beta chain) originates from a study of blood T cell repertoires in COVID-19. For the study at large: Both acute and convalescent COVID-19 samples were obtained from the United States, Italy and Spain.

Authors' processing steps: Scientists estimated how many nucleated cells there were by amplifying reference gene primers. Method: immunoSEQ multiplex PCR; TCRdb's copy keeps in-frame clones and lacks some. V and J calls and clone size follow that table, whereas D and trimming were derived from the DNA. The sample yields about 190,000 clones, 82% seen once. The CDR3 is 14 amino acids. The source of this sequence is a woman aged 55-69 years with COVID-19, enrolled during active disease. V and J are TRBV21-1 and TRBJ2-5; the tabulated D call, TRBD2, remains unverified against the DNA. TRBV21-1 is an annotated pseudogene. The sequenced sample was peripheral blood. This CDR3 is CASSKGAGRETQYF. Written as DNA, the CDR3 is TGTGCCAGCAGCAAAGGGGCAGGGAGGGAGACCCAGTACTTC.